This T cell receptor beta chain was recorded in a study of patients and donors after allogeneic stem cell transplantation. One entry per CDR3 protein, called by TCRdb with MiXCR from the RT-PCR reads. The sample includes about 230,000 distinct CDR3 sequences, 11% to 15% of them seen just once. CDR3 size: 15 residues. Trimming removed 4 bases from V and 5 bases from J, with 16 bases in between. The germline CDR1 and CDR2 sequences are SGHAT and FQNNGV. Ten or more counts support this clonotype. The sample comprised blood, either unsorted or a sorted T cell fraction (not recorded which). The chain couples TRBV11-2 to TRBJ2-3; the D gene is possibly TRBD2 (5 bases). The TCR comes from a human donor who was either an allogeneic HSCT recipient or a stem cell or donor lymphocyte infusion donor (not recorded which). It is not recorded whose cells these are; they may come from a transplant donor. Written as DNA, the CDR3 is TGTGCCAGCAGCTCCTACCAAGAGGGTGGAGATACGCAGTATTTT. Its protein is CASSSYQEGGDTQYF. The full variable domain, in which reference TRBV11-2 and TRBJ2-3 provide the parts outside the CDR3, is EAGVAQSPRYKIIEKRQSVAFWCNPISGHATLYWYQQILGQGPKLLIQFQNNGVVDDSQLPKDRFSAERLKGVDSTLKIQPAKLEDSAVYLCASSSYQEGGDTQYFGPGTRLTVL.